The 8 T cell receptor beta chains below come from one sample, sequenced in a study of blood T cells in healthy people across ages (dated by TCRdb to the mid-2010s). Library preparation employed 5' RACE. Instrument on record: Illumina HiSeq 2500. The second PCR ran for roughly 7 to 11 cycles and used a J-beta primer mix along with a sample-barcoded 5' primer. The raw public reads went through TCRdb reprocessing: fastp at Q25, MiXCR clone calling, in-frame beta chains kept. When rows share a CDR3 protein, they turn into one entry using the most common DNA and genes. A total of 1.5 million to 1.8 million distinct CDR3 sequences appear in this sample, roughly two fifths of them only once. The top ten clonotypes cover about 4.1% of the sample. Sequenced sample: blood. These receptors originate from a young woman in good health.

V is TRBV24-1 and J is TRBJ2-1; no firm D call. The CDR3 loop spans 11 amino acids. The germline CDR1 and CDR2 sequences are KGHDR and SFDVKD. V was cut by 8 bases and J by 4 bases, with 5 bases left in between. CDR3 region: CATNNYNEQFF. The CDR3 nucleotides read TGTGCCACCAATAATTACAATGAGCAGTTCTTC.

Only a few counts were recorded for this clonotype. CDR3 loop: CASGLSLAGGYEQFF. In DNA, the CDR3 is TGTGCTAGTGGTTTGAGTCTAGCGGGGGGCTATGAGCAGTTCTTC. V and J are TRBV12-5 and TRBJ2-1, with TRBD2 identical over 11 bases. V gave up 2 bases and J gave up 8 bases; unmatched junction bases: 5. Germline loops: CDR1 LGHNT, CDR2 FRNRAP. This CDR3 is 15 amino acids long.

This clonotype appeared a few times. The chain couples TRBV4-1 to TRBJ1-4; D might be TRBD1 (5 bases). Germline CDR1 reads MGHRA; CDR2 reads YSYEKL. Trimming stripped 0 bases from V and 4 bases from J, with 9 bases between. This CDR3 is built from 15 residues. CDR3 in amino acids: CASSQETVFNEKLFF. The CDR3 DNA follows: TGCGCCAGCAGCCAAGAGACAGTTTTTAATGAAAAACTGTTTTTT.

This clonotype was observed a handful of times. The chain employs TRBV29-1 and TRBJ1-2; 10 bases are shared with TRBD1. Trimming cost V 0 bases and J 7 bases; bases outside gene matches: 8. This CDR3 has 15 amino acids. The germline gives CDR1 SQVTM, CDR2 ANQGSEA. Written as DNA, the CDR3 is TGCAGCGTTGAAGATCGCGGGACAGGGGATGGTGGCTACACCTTC. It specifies CSVEDRGTGDGGYTF.

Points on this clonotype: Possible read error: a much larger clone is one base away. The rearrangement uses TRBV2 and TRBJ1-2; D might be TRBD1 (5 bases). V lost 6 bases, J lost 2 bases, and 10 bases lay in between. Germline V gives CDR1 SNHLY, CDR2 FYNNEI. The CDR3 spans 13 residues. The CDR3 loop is CASSRRENYGYTF. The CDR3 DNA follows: TGTGCCAGCAGCCGCAGGGAGAACTATGGCTACACCTTC.

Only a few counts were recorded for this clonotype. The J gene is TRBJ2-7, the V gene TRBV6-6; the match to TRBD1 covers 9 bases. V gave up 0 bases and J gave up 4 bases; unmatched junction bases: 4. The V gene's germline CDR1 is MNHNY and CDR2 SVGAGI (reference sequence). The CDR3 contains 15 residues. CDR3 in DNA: TGTGCCAGCAGTTACTCGGGGACAGGGATGTACGAGCAGTACTTC. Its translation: CASSYSGTGMYEQYF.

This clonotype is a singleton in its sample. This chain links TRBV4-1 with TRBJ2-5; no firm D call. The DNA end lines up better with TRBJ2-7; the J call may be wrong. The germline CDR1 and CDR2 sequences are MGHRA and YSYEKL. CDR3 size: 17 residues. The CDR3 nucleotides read TGCGCCAGCAGCCAAGCCCAAGTTCCCCCCGCCGCGCACGAGCAGTACTTC. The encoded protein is CASSQAQVPPAAHEQYF.

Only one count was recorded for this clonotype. The CDR3 DNA sequence: TGCAGTGCTAGAGATCTCAGTTTTGGCTACACCTTC. Amino acid sequence: CSARDLSFGYTF. The chain uses TRBV20-1 and TRBJ1-2; D is undetermined. From germline, CDR1 is DFQATT and CDR2 SNEGSKA (reference sequence). The CDR3 extends over 12 amino acids. Deletions cut 0 bases from V and 7 bases from J, with 9 bases between.